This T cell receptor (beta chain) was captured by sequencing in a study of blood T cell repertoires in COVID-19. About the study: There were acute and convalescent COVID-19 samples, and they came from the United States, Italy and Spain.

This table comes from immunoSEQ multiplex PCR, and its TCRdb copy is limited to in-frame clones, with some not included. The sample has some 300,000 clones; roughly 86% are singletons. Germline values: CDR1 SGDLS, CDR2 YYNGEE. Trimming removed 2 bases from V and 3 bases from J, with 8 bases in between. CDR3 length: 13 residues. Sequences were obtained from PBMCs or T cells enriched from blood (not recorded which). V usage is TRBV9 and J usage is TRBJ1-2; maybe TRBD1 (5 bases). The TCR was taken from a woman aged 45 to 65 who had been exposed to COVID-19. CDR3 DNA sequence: TGTGCCAGCAGCGTTAGGGGTCACTATGGCTACACCTTC. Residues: CASSVRGHYGYTF.